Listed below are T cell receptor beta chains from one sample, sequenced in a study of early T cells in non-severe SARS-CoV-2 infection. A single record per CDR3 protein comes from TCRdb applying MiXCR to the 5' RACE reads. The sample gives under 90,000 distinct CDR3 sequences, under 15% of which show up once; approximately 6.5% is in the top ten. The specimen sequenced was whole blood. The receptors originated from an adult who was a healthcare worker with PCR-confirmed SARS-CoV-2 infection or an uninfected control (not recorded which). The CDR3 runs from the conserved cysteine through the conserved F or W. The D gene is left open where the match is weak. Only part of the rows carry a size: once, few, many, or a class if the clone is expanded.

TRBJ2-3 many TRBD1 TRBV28 TGTGCCAGCAGTTCCCACCTCGTCGGGACAGCTAGCACAGATACGCAGTATTTT CASSSHLVGTASTDTQYF
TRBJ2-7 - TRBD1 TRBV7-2 TGTGCCAGCAGCTTAGGTACAGGGGGCAGGTACGAGCAGTACTTC CASSLGTGGRYEQYF
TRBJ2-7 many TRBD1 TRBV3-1 TGTGCCAGTGGGGCCGGAACAGGGGCCTACGAGCAGTACTTC CASGAGTGAYEQYF
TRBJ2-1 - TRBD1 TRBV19 TGTGCCAGTACCGCGGACAGGAACACCTACAATGAGCAGTTCTTC CASTADRNTYNEQFF
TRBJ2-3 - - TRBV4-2 TGTGCCAGCAGCCAAGTGGGCATATCGAGCACAGATACGCAGTATTTT CASSQVGISSTDTQYF
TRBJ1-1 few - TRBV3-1 TGTGCCAGCAGCCAAGACCACTCGGGGGGGGCTGAAGCTTTCTTT CASSQDHSGGAEAFF
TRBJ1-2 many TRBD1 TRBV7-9 TGTGCCAGCAGCCTGGACAGGGCGGGTGGCTACACCTTC CASSLDRAGGYTF
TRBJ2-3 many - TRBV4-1 TGCGCCAGCAGCCTCCTGGCGGGGGCTGCCACAGATACGCAGTATTTT CASSLLAGAATDTQYF
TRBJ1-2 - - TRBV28 TGTGCCAGCAGTTTGAGAGGGCTGGCTAACTATGGCTACACCTTC CASSLRGLANYGYTF
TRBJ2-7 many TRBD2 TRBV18 TGTGCCAGCTCCACAAGCGGGGAGACCTACGAGCAGTACTTC CASSTSGETYEQYF
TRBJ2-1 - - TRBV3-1 TGTGCCAGCAGCCCAGGACTGCTAGCTTACAATGAGCAGTTCTTC CASSPGLLAYNEQFF
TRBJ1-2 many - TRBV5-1 TGCGCCAGCAGCCCGGAAGGTGGGTCAGGGACCAAACCTGGCTACACCTTC CASSPEGGSGTKPGYTF
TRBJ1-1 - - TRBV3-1 TGTGCCAGCAGCCAGCAGACGGTGGGGACTGAAGCTTTCTTT CASSQQTVGTEAFF
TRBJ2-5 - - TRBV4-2 TGTGCCAGCAGCCAAGGACAGCACCCGCAAGAGACCCAGTACTTC CASSQGQHPQETQYF
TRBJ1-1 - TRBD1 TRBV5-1 TGCGCCAGCAGCTTTGAGGGGGCTGAGTACACTGAAGCTTTCTTT CASSFEGAEYTEAFF
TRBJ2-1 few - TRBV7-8 TGTGCCAGCAGCTTTGCCGGGAGCTCCTACAATGAGCAGTTCTTC CASSFAGSSYNEQFF
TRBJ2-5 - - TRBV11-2 TGTGCCAGCAGCCCTAGGGCGGCGGGGCTACAAGAGACCCAGTACTTC CASSPRAAGLQETQYF
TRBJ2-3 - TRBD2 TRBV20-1 TGCAGTGCCCCGACGAGCGGGGGGCCATCTAGCACAGATACGCAGTATTTT CSAPTSGGPSSTDTQYF
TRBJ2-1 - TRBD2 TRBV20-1 TGCAGTGCTAGATTAGCGGGAGGGGGAAATGAGCAGTTCTTC CSARLAGGGNEQFF
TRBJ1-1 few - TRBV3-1 TGTGCCAGCAGCCAGAGGACAGACGCCCAGATGGAAGCTTTCTTT CASSQRTDAQMEAFF
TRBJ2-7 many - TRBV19 TGTGCCAGTAGTATCCAGGGTTCCTACGAGCAGTACTTC CASSIQGSYEQYF
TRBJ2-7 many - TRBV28 TGTGCCAGCAGTTTATTATCTGGGACAAGCCACGAGCAGTACTTC CASSLLSGTSHEQYF
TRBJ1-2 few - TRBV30 TGTGCCTGCAACAGGGACCTTAACTATGGCTACACCTTC CACNRDLNYGYTF
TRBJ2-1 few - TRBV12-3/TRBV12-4 TGTGCCAGCAGTTTAGCGTGGCACAATGAGCAGTTCTTC CASSLAWHNEQFF
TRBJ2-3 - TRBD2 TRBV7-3 TGTGCCAGCAGCTTAATACCCGGGGGGTCGCAGTATTTT CASSLIPGGSQYF